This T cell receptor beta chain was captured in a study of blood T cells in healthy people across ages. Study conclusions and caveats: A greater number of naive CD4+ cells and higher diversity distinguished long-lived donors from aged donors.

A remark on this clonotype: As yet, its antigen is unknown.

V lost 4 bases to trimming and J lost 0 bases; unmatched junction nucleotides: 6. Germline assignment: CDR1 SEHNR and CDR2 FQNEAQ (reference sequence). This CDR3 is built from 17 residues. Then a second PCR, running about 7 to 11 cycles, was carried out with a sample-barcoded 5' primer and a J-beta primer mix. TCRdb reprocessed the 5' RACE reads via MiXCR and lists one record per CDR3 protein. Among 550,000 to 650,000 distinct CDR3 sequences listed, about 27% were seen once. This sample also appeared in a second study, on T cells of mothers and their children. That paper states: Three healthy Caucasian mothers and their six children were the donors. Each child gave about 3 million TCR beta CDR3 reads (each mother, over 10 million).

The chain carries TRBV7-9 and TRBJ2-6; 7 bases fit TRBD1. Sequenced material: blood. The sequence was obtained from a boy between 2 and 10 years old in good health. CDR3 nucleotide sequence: TGTGCCAGCAGCTCCTACAGGGGTATCTCTGGGGCCAACGTCCTGACTTTC. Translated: CASSSYRGISGANVLTF.